The 30 T cell receptor beta chains presented below share a single source sample, sequenced in a study of T-cell memory formation after mild COVID-19. MiXCR, run by TCRdb on the 5' RACE reads, gives a single entry per CDR3 protein. The sample carries about 400,000 distinct CDR3 sequences, approximately 18% recorded once. Sequences were obtained from PBMCs or a T cell subset sorted from them (not recorded which). The receptors shown here come from a man between 18 and 35 years old who had mild COVID-19 (a few samples of this study predate the infection). Cell type and time point are not known.

This clonotype has at least ten counts. The rearrangement uses TRBV20-1 and TRBJ1-5; the match to TRBD1 covers 7 bases. This CDR3 is built from 14 residues. The J segment lost 7 bases and the V segment lost 6 bases, leaving 12 bases of the junction unmatched. The germline gives CDR1 DFQATT, CDR2 SNEGSKA (reference sequence). CDR3 sequence (DNA): TGCAGTGCCGAAGCAGACAGGGCTGGGCAGCCCCAGCATTTT. Protein sequence: CSAEADRAGQPQHF.

This clonotype was detected only a few times. This rearrangement joins TRBV20-1 to TRBJ1-5; maybe TRBD1 (6 bases). The CDR3 runs to 15 residues. From germline, CDR1 is DFQATT and CDR2 SNEGSKA (reference sequence). The V gene lost 0 bases and the J gene lost 5 bases, with 14 bases spanning the gap. The CDR3 region has the DNA TGCAGTGCTAGAGATCCGACCAGGGGAGATCAGCCCCAGCATTTT. Translated, it gives CSARDPTRGDQPQHF.

This sequence joins TRBV28 and TRBJ2-3, with D perhaps TRBD1 (5 bases). The CDR3 totals 14 residues. Germline CDR1 and CDR2: MDHEN and SYDVKM. V lost 5 bases to trimming and J lost 1 base, with 10 bases between them. The CDR3 protein is CASSTTTGTDTQYF. The CDR3 DNA reads TGTGCCAGCAGTACCACGACAGGCACAGATACGCAGTATTTT.

The chain has TRBV7-8 and TRBJ2-5; no clear D. The CDR3 has 15 amino acids. Trimming pared 2 bases from V and 2 bases from J, leaving 12 bases between. Germline V gene lookup returns CDR1 SGHVS and CDR2 FQNEAQ. CDR3 sequence (DNA): TGTGCCAGCAGCTTAAGGGCTCTGGTACAAGAGACCCAGTACTTC. This sequence encodes CASSLRALVQETQYF.

This clonotype was seen a handful of times. This chain links TRBV4-2 with TRBJ1-4; TRBD1 might be the D (5 bases). The V end lost 4 bases, the J end lost 11 bases, and 14 bases lay between the germline ends. The CDR3 consists of 13 residues. CDR1 is LGHNA, CDR2 YNFKEQ, per germline. CDR3 in amino acids: CASSLPPGGKLFF. Here the CDR3 DNA reads TGTGCCAGCAGCCTACCGCCGGGGGGGAAACTGTTTTTT.

DNA for the CDR3: TGTGCCAGCAAAGACACAGGGCTGCGGGTCGGCTACACCTTC. Its protein product is CASKDTGLRVGYTF. The chain is built from TRBV6-4 and TRBJ1-2; weak D call: TRBD1 (6 bases). Germline assignment: CDR1 MRHNA and CDR2 SNTAGT. This CDR3 is built from 14 residues. V lost 7 bases and J 8 bases, leaving 20 bases between the germline ends.

The chain uses TRBV6-1 and TRBJ1-1; 7 bases are a match to TRBD1. Trimming took 0 bases from V and 11 from J; bases not matched to a gene: 15. From germline, CDR1 is MNHNS and CDR2 SASEGT. The CDR3 loop spans 16 amino acids. The CDR3, as DNA: TGTGCCAGCAGTGAAGCCGGGGGACAGCCCGTGAGTTATGCTTTCTTT. It encodes CASSEAGGQPVSYAFF.

This clonotype was detected only a few times. The rearrangement links TRBV6-6 to TRBJ2-7; the D gene is possibly TRBD2 (7 bases). The CDR3 is 15 amino acids. Germline V gives CDR1 MNHNY, CDR2 SVGAGI (reference sequence). Between the trimmed V and J ends, which lost 2 bases and 7 bases, there was a span of 18 bases. This CDR3 is CASSYRGAPAREQYF. DNA of the CDR3: TGTGCCAGCAGTTACCGGGGGGCCCCTGCGAGAGAGCAGTACTTC.

This rearrangement joins TRBV10-3 to TRBJ2-2; weak D call: TRBD2 (6 bases). Trimming removed 6 bases from V and 3 bases from J, with 11 bases in between. The V gene's germline CDR1 is ENHRY and CDR2 SYGVKD. The CDR3 covers 14 residues. CDR3 in DNA: TGTGCCATCAGGGTAGCGGAATACACCGGGGAGCTGTTTTTT. It encodes CAIRVAEYTGELFF.

This clonotype was seen a handful of times. The V call is TRBV12-3 or TRBV12-4, the J call TRBJ2-5; 8 nucleotides line up with TRBD2. Unmatched junction bases numbered 14, after V lost 7 bases and J lost 4 bases. The length of the CDR3 is 16 residues. The CDR3 DNA reads as TGTGCCAGCACCTCCCCGGGGGGGGGCGCTGGAGAGACCCAGTACTTC. Its protein product is CASTSPGGGAGETQYF.

The chain is built from TRBV29-1 and TRBJ2-5; D gene unclear. CDR3 size: 10 residues. Trimming left V 7 bases short and J 5 bases short, with 8 bases between. Germline CDR1 reads SQVTM; CDR2 reads ANQGSEA. The CDR3 is CSGILETQYF. The CDR3 DNA reads as TGCAGCGGGATCCTGGAGACCCAGTACTTC.

J is TRBJ1-1 and V is TRBV5-1; the D is unclear. This CDR3 has 14 residues. Germline loops: CDR1 SGHRS, CDR2 YFSETQ. The V end was cut by 0 bases, the J end by 4 bases, with 10 bases between. CDR3 loop: CASSLARRSTEAFF. The CDR3 DNA follows: TGCGCCAGCAGCTTGGCTCGTCGGTCCACTGAAGCTTTCTTT.

The rearrangement uses TRBV6-2 or TRBV6-3 and TRBJ2-7; 8 bases match TRBD1. The germline gives CDR1 MNHEY, CDR2 SVGEGT. Losses at the gene ends were 4 bases for V and 7 bases for J; bases not matched to a gene: 3. CDR3 length equals 12 residues. The CDR3 DNA is TGTGCCAGCAGTTGGACAGGGATGGAGCAGTACGTC. This gives the protein CASSWTGMEQYV.

The genes are TRBV7-2 and TRBJ2-4; TRBD2 might be the D (5 bases). Trimming removed 6 bases at V and 5 bases at J, with 14 bases between. From germline, CDR1 is SGHTA and CDR2 FQGNSA. The length of the CDR3 is 14 residues. The CDR3 protein is CASRPNGLQNIQYF. CDR3 coding DNA: TGTGCCAGCAGGCCCAATGGACTCCAAAACATTCAGTACTTC. The variable domain in full, with the rest retrieved from reference TRBV7-2 and TRBJ2-4, is GAGVSQSPSNKVTEKGKDVELRCDPISGHTALYWYRQSLGQGLEFLIYFQGNSAPDKSGLPSDRFSAERTGGSVSTLTIQRTQQEDSAVYLCASRPNGLQNIQYFGAGTRLSVL.

This clonotype has at least ten counts. The V call is TRBV20-1, the J call TRBJ2-3, with TRBD2 identical over 9 bases. The germline CDR1 and CDR2 sequences are DFQATT and SNEGSKA (reference sequence). The V segment lost 4 bases and the J segment 2 bases; nucleotides outside the gene matches: 7. This CDR3 region has 15 residues. The CDR3 DNA reads as TGCAGTGCTATGCCGCTAGCGGGGTTCACAGATACGCAGTATTTT. Translated: CSAMPLAGFTDTQYF.

A few counts support this clonotype. This chain joins TRBV5-1 and TRBJ1-1, with D maybe TRBD1 (5 bases). The CDR3 is made up of 16 amino acids. V lost 7 bases and J lost 3, with 22 bases in between. Germline CDR1 SGHRS, CDR2 YFSETQ. This chain's CDR3 is CASGLGRAGRDTEAFF. CDR3 nucleotides: TGCGCCAGCGGCCTTGGCCGGGCGGGACGGGACACTGAAGCTTTCTTT.

Only a few counts were recorded for this clonotype. The CDR3 DNA reads TGTGCCAGCAGTCGGGACTTCAACTCCTACGAGCAGTACTTC. It codes for CASSRDFNSYEQYF. The chain is built from TRBV6-5 and TRBJ2-7; D might be TRBD2 (6 bases). The V end lost 5 bases, the J end lost 0 bases, and 11 bases lay between the germline ends. The germline gives CDR1 MNHEY, CDR2 SVGAGI. The CDR3 loop spans 14 amino acids.

This clonotype has more than one count but fewer than ten. This rearrangement joins TRBV11-2 to TRBJ1-1; maybe TRBD1 (6 bases). CDR1 SGHAT and CDR2 FQNNGV come from the germline V gene. Trimming cost V 5 bases and J 6 bases, with 13 bases left between them. CDR3 length equals 13 residues. The CDR3 sequence is CASSRNRDPEAFF. The CDR3 coding sequence is TGTGCCAGCAGCCGTAACAGGGACCCTGAAGCTTTCTTT.

This clonotype came up a few times. The chain recombines TRBV24-1 with TRBJ2-3, with 8 nucleotides matching TRBD2. This CDR3 has 15 residues. The ends lost 4 bases at V and 5 bases at J; junction bases unmatched: 7. Looked up from germline, CDR1 is KGHDR and CDR2 is SFDVKD. As DNA, the CDR3 is TGTGCCACCAGTGACCCAGCGGGGGCAGGAGATACGCAGTATTTT. As protein: CATSDPAGAGDTQYF.

The gene calls are TRBV20-1 and TRBJ1-5; tentative D call: TRBD1 (5 bases). Germline loops: CDR1 DFQATT, CDR2 SNEGSKA (reference sequence). The CDR3 totals 13 residues. Trimming took 3 bases from V and 5 from J, leaving 11 bases between them. This chain's CDR3 is CSASRGRHQPQHF. CDR3 coding DNA: TGCAGTGCTAGTCGGGGGAGGCATCAGCCCCAGCATTTT.

This clonotype came up a few times. The chain uses TRBV6-5 and TRBJ1-1; D may be TRBD1 (5 bases). The V end was cut by 0 bases, the J end by 1 base, with 12 bases between. The CDR3 covers 16 residues. The V gene's germline CDR1 is MNHEY and CDR2 SVGAGI. The CDR3 bases are TGTGCCAGCAGTTACTCGATGGGGGAGGGGAACACTGAAGCTTTCTTT. This codes for CASSYSMGEGNTEAFF.

V and J are TRBV19 and TRBJ1-1, with 7 bases matching TRBD1. Germline V gene data show CDR1 as LNHDA and CDR2 as SQIVND (reference sequence). The CDR3 spans 14 residues. V was pared by 3 bases and J by 8 bases, with 9 bases of the junction left unmatched. The CDR3, as DNA: TGTGCCAGTAGTATCCGGTCAGGGGGAAGCGAAGCTTTCTTT. Translating gives CASSIRSGGSEAFF.

This clonotype appeared a few times. This chain joins TRBV29-1 and TRBJ1-1; TRBD1 is a possible D gene (5 bases). The CDR3 covers 15 residues. The germline V gene has CDR1 SQVTM and CDR2 ANQGSEA. V dropped 6 bases and J dropped 1 base, with 18 bases sitting between them. The CDR3 region has the DNA TGCAGCGTGGGAAAAGGGGTGATTGGGAACACTGAAGCTTTCTTT. Its protein product is CSVGKGVIGNTEAFF.

This clonotype was detected a few times. J is TRBJ2-3 and V is TRBV7-6; 12 bases agree with TRBD2. Germline V CDR1 and CDR2: SGHVS, FNYEAQ. The CDR3 is 13 amino acids. The V gene end was trimmed by 1 base and the J gene end by 10 bases; junction bases not matched to a gene: 0. The CDR3 region is CASSLGTSGAQYF. The CDR3 nucleotides are TGTGCCAGCAGCTTAGGGACTAGCGGGGCGCAGTATTTT.

The genes are TRBV10-3 and TRBJ2-1; D is unclear. Germline V gene lookup returns CDR1 ENHRY and CDR2 SYGVKD. CDR3 size: 17 residues. Trimming pared 4 bases from V and 1 base from J, leaving 17 bases between. The CDR3 here is CAISASPGLTSYNEQFF. Written as DNA, the CDR3 is TGTGCCATCAGTGCGAGTCCGGGTCTGACATCCTACAATGAGCAGTTCTTC.

Ten or more counts support this clonotype. The chain employs TRBV12-3 or TRBV12-4 and TRBJ1-1; D remains ambiguous. V lost 2 bases and J lost 3, with 7 bases in between. This CDR3 comprises 13 residues. Written as DNA, the CDR3 is TGTGCCAGCAGTTTACGTTGGGACACTGAAGCTTTCTTT. Amino acid sequence: CASSLRWDTEAFF.

The chain is built from TRBV2 and TRBJ2-7; 8 bases are a match to TRBD1. V shed 4 bases and J 3 bases; nucleotides not matched to a gene: 8. This CDR3 has 15 residues. Per the germline V gene, CDR1 is SNHLY and CDR2 is FYNNEI. In DNA form, the CDR3 reads TGTGCCAGCAGTGCGGACAGGGAGGCACTCTACGAGCAGTACTTC. It specifies CASSADREALYEQYF.

V and J are TRBV7-9 and TRBJ2-5; possibly TRBD1 for D (6 bases). Deletions cut 6 bases from V and 2 bases from J, with 13 bases between. This CDR3 region has 14 residues. Looked up from germline, CDR1 is SEHNR and CDR2 is FQNEAQ (reference sequence). CDR3 sequence (DNA): TGTGCCAGCAGGGGAAGGGGGACACAAGAGACCCAGTACTTC. Its protein is CASRGRGTQETQYF.

The V call is TRBV5-1, the J call TRBJ1-2; the D gene is possibly TRBD1 (5 bases). CDR3 length: 14 residues. The V end lost 4 bases, the J end lost 4 bases, and 14 bases lay between the germline ends. Germline CDR1 reads SGHRS; CDR2 reads YFSETQ. The CDR3 sequence is CASSLDSSPYGYTF. The CDR3 DNA sequence: TGCGCCAGCAGCCTCGACAGTTCACCCTATGGCTACACCTTC.

This clonotype has only a few counts. The chain links TRBV29-1 to TRBJ2-7; 11 positions match TRBD2. The germline V gene has CDR1 SQVTM and CDR2 ANQGSEA. J was trimmed by 4 bases and V by 0 bases; bases with no gene match: 11. This CDR3 is 17 amino acids long. CDR3 protein: CSVEDVPLTSGGYEQYF. CDR3 DNA: TGCAGCGTTGAAGATGTCCCATTAACTAGCGGGGGATACGAGCAGTACTTC.